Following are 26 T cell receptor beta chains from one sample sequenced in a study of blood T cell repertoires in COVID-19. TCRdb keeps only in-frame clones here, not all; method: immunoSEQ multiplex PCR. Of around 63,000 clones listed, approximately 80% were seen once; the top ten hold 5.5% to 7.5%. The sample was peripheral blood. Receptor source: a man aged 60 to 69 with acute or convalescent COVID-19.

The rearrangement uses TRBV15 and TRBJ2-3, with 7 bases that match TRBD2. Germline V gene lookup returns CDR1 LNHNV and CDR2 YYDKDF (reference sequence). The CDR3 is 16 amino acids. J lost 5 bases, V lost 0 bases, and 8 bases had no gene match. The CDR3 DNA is TGTGCCACCAGCAGAGAGCCAGCGGGGCGCGGAGATACGCAGTATTTT. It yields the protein CATSREPAGRGDTQYF.

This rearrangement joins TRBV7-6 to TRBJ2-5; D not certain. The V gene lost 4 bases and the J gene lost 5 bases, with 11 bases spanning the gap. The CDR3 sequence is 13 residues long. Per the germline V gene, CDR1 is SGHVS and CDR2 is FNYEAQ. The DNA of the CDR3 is TGTGCCAGCAGCTATGGAGAGGTGGAGACCCAGTACTTC. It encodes CASSYGEVETQYF.

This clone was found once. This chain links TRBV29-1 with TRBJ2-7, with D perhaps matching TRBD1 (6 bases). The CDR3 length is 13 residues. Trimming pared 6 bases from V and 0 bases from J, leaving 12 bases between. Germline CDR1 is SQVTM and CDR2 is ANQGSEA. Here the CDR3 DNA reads TGCAGCGTAGGGGGAAGATCCTCCTACGAGCAGTACTTC. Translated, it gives CSVGGRSSYEQYF.

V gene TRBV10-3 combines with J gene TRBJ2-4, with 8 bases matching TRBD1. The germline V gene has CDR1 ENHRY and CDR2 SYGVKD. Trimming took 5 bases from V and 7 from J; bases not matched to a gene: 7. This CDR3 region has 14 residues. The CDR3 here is CAISSDRGDNIQYF. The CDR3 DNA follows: TGTGCCATCAGTAGTGACAGGGGCGACAACATTCAGTACTTC.

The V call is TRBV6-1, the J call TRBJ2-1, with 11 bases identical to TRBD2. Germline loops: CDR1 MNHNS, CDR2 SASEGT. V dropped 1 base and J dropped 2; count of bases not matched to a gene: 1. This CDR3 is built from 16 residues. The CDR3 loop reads CASSEDSGGAYNEQFF. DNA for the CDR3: TGTGCCAGCAGTGAAGATAGCGGGGGGGCCTACAATGAGCAGTTCTTC.

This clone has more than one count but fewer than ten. The DNA for the CDR3 is TGTGCCAGCAGTGGCCGGACTAGCGGGGGCCTCAGCACAGATACGCAGTATTTT. It yields the protein CASSGRTSGGLSTDTQYF. The genes are TRBV6-1 and TRBJ2-3; TRBD2 matches at 13 bases. The CDR3 contains 18 residues. Looked up from germline, CDR1 is MNHNS and CDR2 is SASEGT. V trimming: 4 bases; J trimming: 0 bases; junction bases outside the gene matches: 7.

The CDR3 sequence: CASSHSVSFMRNSPLHF. The CDR3, as DNA: TGTGCCAGCAGCCATAGTGTCTCCTTTATGAGGAATTCACCCCTCCACTTT. The chain carries TRBV3-1 (or the pseudogene TRBV3-2) and TRBJ1-6; D not resolved. The CDR3 is 17 amino acids. Per germline, CDR1 LGHDT and CDR2 YNNKEL (reference sequence). Trimming left V 3 bases short and J 7 bases short, with 19 bases between.

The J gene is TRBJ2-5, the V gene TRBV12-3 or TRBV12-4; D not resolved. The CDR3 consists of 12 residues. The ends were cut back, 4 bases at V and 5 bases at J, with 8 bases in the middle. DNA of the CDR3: TGTGCCAGCAGTTCGTTTATGGAGACCCAGTACTTC. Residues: CASSSFMETQYF.

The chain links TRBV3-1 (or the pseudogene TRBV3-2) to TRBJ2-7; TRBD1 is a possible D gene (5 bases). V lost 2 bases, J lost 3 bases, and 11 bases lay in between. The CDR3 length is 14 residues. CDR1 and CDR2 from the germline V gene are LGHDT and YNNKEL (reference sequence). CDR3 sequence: CASSQSFRDYEQYF. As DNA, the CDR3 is TGTGCCAGCAGCCAATCCTTCAGGGACTACGAGCAGTACTTC.

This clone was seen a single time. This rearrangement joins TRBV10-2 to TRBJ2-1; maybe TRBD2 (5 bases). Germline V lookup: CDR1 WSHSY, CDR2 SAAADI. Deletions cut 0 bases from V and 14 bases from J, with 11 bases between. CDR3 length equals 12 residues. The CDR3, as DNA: TGCGCCAGCAGTGAGTCGATTACTAGGAAGTTCTTC. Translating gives CASSESITRKFF.

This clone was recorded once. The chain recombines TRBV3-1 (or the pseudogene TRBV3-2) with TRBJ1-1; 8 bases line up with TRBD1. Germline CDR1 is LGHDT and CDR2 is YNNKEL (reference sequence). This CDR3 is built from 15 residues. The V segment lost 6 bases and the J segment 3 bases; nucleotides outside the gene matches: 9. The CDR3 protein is CASRSRQGRDTEAFF. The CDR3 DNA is TGTGCCAGCAGAAGCCGACAGGGGAGGGACACTGAAGCTTTCTTT.

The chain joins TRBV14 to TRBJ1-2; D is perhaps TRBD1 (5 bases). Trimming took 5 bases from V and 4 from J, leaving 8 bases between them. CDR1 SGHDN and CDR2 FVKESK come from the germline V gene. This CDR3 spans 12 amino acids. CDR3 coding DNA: TGTGCCAGCAGCAGGGGCGGCTATGGCTACACCTTC. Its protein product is CASSRGGYGYTF.

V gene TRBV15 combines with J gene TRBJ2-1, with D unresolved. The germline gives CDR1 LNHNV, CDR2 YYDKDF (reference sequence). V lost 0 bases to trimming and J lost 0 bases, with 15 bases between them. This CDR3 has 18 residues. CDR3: CATSRDSPLRFSYNEQFF. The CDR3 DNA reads TGTGCCACCAGCAGAGATTCCCCCCTTCGGTTCTCCTACAATGAGCAGTTCTTC.

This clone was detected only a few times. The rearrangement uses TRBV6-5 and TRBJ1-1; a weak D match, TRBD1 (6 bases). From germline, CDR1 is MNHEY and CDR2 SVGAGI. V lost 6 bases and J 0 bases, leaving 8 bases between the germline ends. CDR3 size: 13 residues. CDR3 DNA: TGTGCCAGCAGGGACAGTCTGAACACTGAAGCTTTCTTT. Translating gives CASRDSLNTEAFF.

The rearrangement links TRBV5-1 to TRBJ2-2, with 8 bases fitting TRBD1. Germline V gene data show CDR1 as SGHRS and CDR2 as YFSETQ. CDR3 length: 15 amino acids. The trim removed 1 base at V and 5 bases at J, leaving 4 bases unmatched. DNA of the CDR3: TGCGCCAGCAGCTTGTTGCAGGGGGCTACCGGGGAGCTGTTTTTT. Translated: CASSLLQGATGELFF.

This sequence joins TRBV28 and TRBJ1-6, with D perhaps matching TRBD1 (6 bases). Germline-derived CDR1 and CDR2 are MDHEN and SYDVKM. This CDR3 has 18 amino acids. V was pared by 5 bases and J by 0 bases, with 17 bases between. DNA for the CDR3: TGTGCCAGCAGTCCAACAGGGTCGAGGAGCTCCTATAATTCACCCCTCCACTTT. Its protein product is CASSPTGSRSSYNSPLHF.

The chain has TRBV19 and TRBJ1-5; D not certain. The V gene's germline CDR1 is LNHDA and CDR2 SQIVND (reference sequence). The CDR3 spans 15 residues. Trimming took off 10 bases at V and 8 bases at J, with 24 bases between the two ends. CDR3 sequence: CATKRLGPMTEPQHF. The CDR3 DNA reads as TGTGCCACAAAAAGGTTGGGCCCTATGACGGAGCCCCAGCATTTT. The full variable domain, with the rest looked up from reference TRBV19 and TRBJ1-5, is DGGITQSPKYLFRKEGQNVTLSCEQNLNHDAMYWYRQDPGQGLRLIYYSQIVNDFQKGDIAEGYSVSREKKESFPLTVTSAQKNPTAFYLCATKRLGPMTEPQHFGDGTRLSIL.

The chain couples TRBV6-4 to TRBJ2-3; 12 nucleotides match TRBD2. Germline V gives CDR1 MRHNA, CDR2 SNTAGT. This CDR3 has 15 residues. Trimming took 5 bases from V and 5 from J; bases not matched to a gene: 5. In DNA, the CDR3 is TGTGCCAGCAGTCCCGAGGGACTAGCGGGAGATACGCAGTATTTT. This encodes CASSPEGLAGDTQYF.

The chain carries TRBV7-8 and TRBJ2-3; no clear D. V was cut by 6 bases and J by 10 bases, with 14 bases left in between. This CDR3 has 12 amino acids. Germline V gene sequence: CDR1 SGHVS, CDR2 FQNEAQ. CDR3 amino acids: CASRRLVGSQYF. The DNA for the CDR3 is TGTGCCAGCAGGCGACTGGTCGGGTCGCAGTATTTT.

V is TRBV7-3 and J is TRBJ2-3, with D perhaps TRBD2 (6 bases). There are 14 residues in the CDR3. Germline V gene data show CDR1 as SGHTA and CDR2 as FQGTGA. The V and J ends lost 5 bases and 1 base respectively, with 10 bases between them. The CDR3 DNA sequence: TGTGCCAGCAGCCCTGGAGGGGGCACAGATACGCAGTATTTT. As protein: CASSPGGGTDTQYF.

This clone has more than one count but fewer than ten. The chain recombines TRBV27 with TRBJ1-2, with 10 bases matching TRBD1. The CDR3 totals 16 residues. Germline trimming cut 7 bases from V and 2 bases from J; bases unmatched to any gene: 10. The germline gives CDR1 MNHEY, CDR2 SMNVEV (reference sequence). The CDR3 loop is CASTENPGQGNYGYTF. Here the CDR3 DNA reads TGTGCCAGCACCGAGAACCCGGGACAGGGGAACTATGGCTACACCTTC.

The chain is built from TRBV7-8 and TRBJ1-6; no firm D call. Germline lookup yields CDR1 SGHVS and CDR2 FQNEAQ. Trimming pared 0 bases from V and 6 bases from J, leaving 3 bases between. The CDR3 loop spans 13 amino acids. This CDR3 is CASSLASNSPLHF. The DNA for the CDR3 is TGTGCCAGCAGCTTAGCCTCTAATTCACCCCTCCACTTT.

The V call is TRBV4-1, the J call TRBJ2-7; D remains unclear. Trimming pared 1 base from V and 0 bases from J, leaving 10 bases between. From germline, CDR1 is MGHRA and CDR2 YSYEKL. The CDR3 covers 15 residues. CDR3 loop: CASSQGSSGSYEQYF. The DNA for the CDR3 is TGCGCCAGCAGCCAAGGGTCGTCAGGCTCCTACGAGCAGTACTTC.

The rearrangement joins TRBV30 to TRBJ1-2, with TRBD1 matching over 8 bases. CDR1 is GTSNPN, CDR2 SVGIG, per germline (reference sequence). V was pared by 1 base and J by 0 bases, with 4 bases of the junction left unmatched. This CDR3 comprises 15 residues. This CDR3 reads CAWSEGTGANYGYTF. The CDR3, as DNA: TGTGCCTGGAGTGAGGGGACAGGCGCTAACTATGGCTACACCTTC.

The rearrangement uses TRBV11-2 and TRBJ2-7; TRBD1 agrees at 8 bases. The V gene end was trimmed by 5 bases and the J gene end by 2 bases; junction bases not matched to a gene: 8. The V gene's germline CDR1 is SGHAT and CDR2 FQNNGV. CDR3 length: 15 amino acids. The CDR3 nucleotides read TGTGCCAGCAGCGGGACCGGGACAGGTGCCTACGAGCAGTACTTC. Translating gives CASSGTGTGAYEQYF.

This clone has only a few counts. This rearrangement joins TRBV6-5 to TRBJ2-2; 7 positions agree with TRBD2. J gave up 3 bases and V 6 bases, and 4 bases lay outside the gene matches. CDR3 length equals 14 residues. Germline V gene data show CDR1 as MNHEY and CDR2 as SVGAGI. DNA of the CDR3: TGTGCCAGCAGGGTGGCGGGGGACACCGGGGAGCTGTTTTTT. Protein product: CASRVAGDTGELFF.